Following are 23 T cell receptor beta chains from one sample sequenced in a study of blood T cell repertoires in COVID-19. The assay was immunoSEQ multiplex PCR, and TCRdb's table has in-frame clones only and misses some. Of roughly 200,000 clones in the sample, approximately 80% were seen once. The sample consisted of peripheral blood. The receptors derive from a human donor in a cohort sampled during active COVID-19.

This chain uses TRBV7-2 with TRBJ2-2; no reliable D call. Germline V gene sequence: CDR1 SGHTA, CDR2 FQGNSA. CDR3 size: 15 residues. V gave up 1 base and J gave up 5 bases, with 11 bases separating them. The CDR3 loop reads CASSLVPQATGELFF. Written as DNA, the CDR3 is TGTGCCAGCAGCTTAGTGCCTCAGGCGACCGGGGAGCTGTTTTTT.

V is TRBV5-4 and J is TRBJ2-7; 10 bases are a match to TRBD1. This CDR3 comprises 17 residues. The germline V gene encodes CDR1 SGHNT and CDR2 YYREEE (reference sequence). V trimming: 4 bases; J trimming: 2 bases; junction bases outside the gene matches: 12. The CDR3 region is CASSRRDRGREAYEQYF. The DNA of the CDR3 is TGTGCCAGCAGCCGCCGAGACAGGGGGCGTGAAGCCTACGAGCAGTACTTC.

This clone was seen a few times. The rearrangement uses TRBV10-1 and TRBJ1-1; D is possibly TRBD1 (6 bases). The V end was cut by 3 bases, the J end by 4 bases, with 12 bases between. The CDR3 runs 14 residues. Germline CDR1 reads WNHNN; CDR2 reads SYGVQD (reference sequence). The CDR3 DNA is TGCGCCAGCAGTGAACTAAGACAGGTCACTGAAGCTTTCTTT. Its protein is CASSELRQVTEAFF.

The V and J genes are TRBV10-3 and TRBJ2-3, with D perhaps TRBD1 (5 bases). Germline V lookup: CDR1 ENHRY, CDR2 SYGVKD. Trimming shortened V by 7 bases and J by 0 bases, and 11 bases separated the two germline ends. The CDR3 sequence is 14 residues long. Written as DNA, the CDR3 is TGTGCCATCACCGAGACAGCTAGCACAGATACGCAGTATTTT. Its translation: CAITETASTDTQYF.

This sequence joins TRBV3-1 (or the pseudogene TRBV3-2) and TRBJ2-7; TRBD2 matches 7 bases. The V gene end was trimmed by 4 bases and the J gene end by 3 bases; junction bases not matched to a gene: 9. Germline V lookup: CDR1 LGHDT, CDR2 YNNKEL (reference sequence). The length of the CDR3 is 15 residues. CDR3 region: CASSPRDYDVYEQYF. CDR3 DNA: TGTGCCAGCAGCCCTCGGGACTACGACGTCTACGAGCAGTACTTC.

The chain recombines TRBV7-2 with TRBJ2-1, with 13 bases identical to TRBD2. V trimming: 5 bases; J trimming: 6 bases; junction bases outside the gene matches: 10. CDR3 length equals 17 residues. The germline CDR1 and CDR2 sequences are SGHTA and FQGNSA. The CDR3 DNA follows: TGTGCCAGCAGCCCAGGACTAGCGGGAGTTGTGGGCAATGAGCAGTTCTTC. Residues: CASSPGLAGVVGNEQFF.

This clone was counted once. As DNA, the CDR3 is TGTGCCAGCAGCCCATGGGGTATAGGAGGCCCTGGAAACACCATATATTTT. It translates to CASSPWGIGGPGNTIYF. The chain employs TRBV7-2 and TRBJ1-3; no clear D. Trimming cost V 5 bases and J 2 bases, with 19 bases left between them. This CDR3 has 17 amino acids. Germline lookup yields CDR1 SGHTA and CDR2 FQGNSA.

The chain combines TRBV20-1 with TRBJ1-6; a weak D match, TRBD1 (5 bases). V was cut by 3 bases and J by 7 bases, with 19 bases left in between. Looked up from germline, CDR1 is DFQATT and CDR2 is SNEGSKA (reference sequence). The length of the CDR3 is 16 residues. The CDR3 loop is CSASRARGGLNSPLHF. CDR3 nucleotide sequence: TGCAGTGCTAGTCGGGCGAGGGGAGGGTTAAATTCACCCCTCCACTTT.

The CDR3 nucleotides are TGTGCCAGCAGCCACTCCCCGACAGGGGTCTACGAGCAGTACTTC. This codes for CASSHSPTGVYEQYF. The chain has TRBV6-5 and TRBJ2-7; the match to TRBD1 covers 8 bases. CDR3 size: 15 residues. With 6 bases clipped from V and 3 bases from J, the junction kept 10 bases outside the gene matches. In germline, CDR1 is MNHEY, CDR2 SVGAGI.

Comment on this clone: Other nucleotide sequences from this sample produce the same CDR3. In DNA, the CDR3 is TGCGCCAGCAGCCAAGATGGCCAGGCTTACGAGCAGTACTTC. This encodes CASSQDGQAYEQYF. The genes are TRBV4-1 and TRBJ2-7; D ambiguous. This CDR3 is built from 14 residues. V lost 0 bases to trimming and J lost 4 bases, with 10 bases between them. Germline loops: CDR1 MGHRA, CDR2 YSYEKL.

This chain links TRBV10-3 with TRBJ1-5; TRBD1 aligns across 8 bases. Trimming removed 5 bases from V and 2 bases from J; junction bases left unmatched: 5. CDR3 length: 15 residues. Germline V gene lookup returns CDR1 ENHRY and CDR2 SYGVKD. The CDR3 loop is CAISQGAKGNQPQHF. For the CDR3, the DNA is TGTGCCATCAGTCAGGGGGCGAAAGGCAATCAGCCCCAGCATTTT.

This chain joins TRBV9 and TRBJ2-2; TRBD2 aligns across 9 bases. The CDR3 extends over 16 amino acids. V was pared by 0 bases and J by 3 bases, with 3 bases of the junction left unmatched. Germline CDR1 SGDLS, CDR2 YYNGEE. Here the CDR3 reads CASSVGASGDTGELFF. The CDR3 DNA is TGTGCCAGCAGCGTAGGGGCTAGCGGGGACACCGGGGAGCTGTTTTTT.

The CDR3 sequence is CASSQSPGGNTEAFF. The CDR3 coding sequence is TGCGCCAGCAGCCAATCGCCAGGGGGAAACACTGAAGCTTTCTTT. The rearrangement joins TRBV5-1 to TRBJ1-1, with TRBD1 matching over 7 bases. Losses at the gene ends were 4 bases for V and 2 bases for J; bases not matched to a gene: 8. From germline, CDR1 is SGHRS and CDR2 YFSETQ. The CDR3 sequence is 15 residues long. Drawing the rest from reference TRBV5-1 and TRBJ1-1, the complete variable domain is KAGVTQTPRYLIKTRGQQVTLSCSPISGHRSVSWYQQTPGQGLQFLFEYFSETQRNKGNFPGRFSGRQFSNSRSEMNVSTLELGDSALYLCASSQSPGGNTEAFFGQGTRLTVV.

Here the CDR3 DNA reads TGTGCCAGCAGTTCCCCGGTCGGGACTAGCGGGACCTTCTACGAGCAGTACTTC. This encodes CASSSPVGTSGTFYEQYF. This sequence joins TRBV28 and TRBJ2-7; 13 nucleotides agree with TRBD2. The germline CDR1 and CDR2 sequences are MDHEN and SYDVKM. CDR3 length equals 18 residues. Germline trimming cut 4 bases from V and 3 bases from J; bases unmatched to any gene: 12. The variable domain in full, with the rest retrieved from reference TRBV28 and TRBJ2-7, is DVKVTQSSRYLVKRTGEKVFLECVQDMDHENMFWYRQDPGLGLRLIYFSYDVKMKEKGDIPEGYSVSREKKERFSLILESASTNQTSMYLCASSSPVGTSGTFYEQYFGPGTRLTVT.

The V gene is TRBV5-4, the J gene TRBJ1-6; D is uncertain. V lost 0 bases, J lost 10 bases, and 11 bases lay in between. The CDR3 spans 14 residues. The germline CDR1 and CDR2 sequences are SGHNT and YYREEE (reference sequence). This CDR3 is CASSLASVRSPLHF. CDR3 bases: TGTGCCAGCAGCTTGGCAAGCGTCCGCTCACCCCTCCACTTT.

The V call is TRBV2, the J call TRBJ2-1, with D perhaps TRBD1 (6 bases). V was shortened by 4 bases and J by 8 bases, with 18 bases between the two germline ends. The germline V gene encodes CDR1 SNHLY and CDR2 FYNNEI. The CDR3 length is 15 residues. CDR3 residues: CASSALPKQGYEQFF. In nucleotides, the CDR3 is TGTGCCAGCAGTGCTCTACCAAAACAGGGTTATGAGCAGTTCTTC.

The rearrangement uses TRBV29-1 and TRBJ1-1; TRBD1 might be the D (5 bases). The CDR3 sequence is 12 residues long. Per the germline V gene, CDR1 is SQVTM and CDR2 is ANQGSEA. The germline V and J ends were trimmed by 4 bases and 4 bases, with 10 bases remaining between them. The CDR3 DNA is TGCAGCGTTGCGCAGGGTAGCACTGAAGCTTTCTTT. This sequence encodes CSVAQGSTEAFF.

The chain is built from TRBV3-1 (or the pseudogene TRBV3-2) and TRBJ2-5, with 11 nucleotides matching TRBD2. In germline, CDR1 is LGHDT, CDR2 YNNKEL (reference sequence). This CDR3 is 15 amino acids long. J gave up 4 bases and V 4 bases, and 5 bases lay outside the gene matches. The CDR3 region has the DNA TGTGCCAGCAGCCTAACTAGCGGGAGTCGAGAGACCCAGTACTTC. It codes for CASSLTSGSRETQYF.

This chain links TRBV7-9 with TRBJ1-1; D unresolved. This CDR3 is 13 amino acids long. Between the trimmed V and J ends, which lost 2 bases and 1 base, there was a span of 5 bases. Germline values: CDR1 SEHNR, CDR2 FQNEAQ (reference sequence). The CDR3 loop reads CASSLTQNTEAFF. CDR3 sequence (DNA): TGTGCCAGCAGCTTAACACAGAACACTGAAGCTTTCTTT.

This rearrangement joins TRBV19 to TRBJ1-5, with D perhaps matching TRBD1 (6 bases). Deletions cut 5 bases from V and 4 bases from J, with 15 bases between. CDR3 length: 15 amino acids. CDR1 LNHDA and CDR2 SQIVND come from the germline V gene (reference sequence). CDR3 loop: CASSVSGTGNQPQHF. The CDR3 nucleotides are TGTGCCAGTAGTGTTTCCGGCACAGGGAATCAGCCCCAGCATTTT.

This chain connects TRBV5-1 to TRBJ2-3; D ambiguous. Germline V gene data show CDR1 as SGHRS and CDR2 as YFSETQ. This CDR3 contains 14 residues. Trimming shortened V by 0 bases and J by 5 bases, and 10 bases separated the two germline ends. For the CDR3, the DNA is TGCGCCAGCAGCTTGGGGAGATTGGGAGATACGCAGTATTTT. It codes for CASSLGRLGDTQYF.

J is TRBJ1-1 and V is TRBV5-6; 9 nucleotides align to TRBD1. V shed 4 bases, J shed 5 bases, and the junction held 9 bases outside the gene matches. The length of the CDR3 is 15 residues. The germline gives CDR1 SGHDT, CDR2 YYEEEE. The CDR3 protein is CASSAKGQGNTEAFF. The CDR3 DNA reads TGTGCCAGCAGCGCCAAGGGACAGGGTAATACTGAAGCTTTCTTT.

V usage is TRBV10-2 and J usage is TRBJ2-7; TRBD2 matches at 7 bases. The CDR3 sequence is 14 residues long. Trimming took 2 bases from V and 5 from J; bases not matched to a gene: 6. Germline loops: CDR1 WSHSY, CDR2 SAAADI. CDR3 sequence: CASSEVREINEQYF. CDR3 DNA sequence: TGCGCCAGCAGTGAGGTGCGGGAGATCAACGAGCAGTACTTC.